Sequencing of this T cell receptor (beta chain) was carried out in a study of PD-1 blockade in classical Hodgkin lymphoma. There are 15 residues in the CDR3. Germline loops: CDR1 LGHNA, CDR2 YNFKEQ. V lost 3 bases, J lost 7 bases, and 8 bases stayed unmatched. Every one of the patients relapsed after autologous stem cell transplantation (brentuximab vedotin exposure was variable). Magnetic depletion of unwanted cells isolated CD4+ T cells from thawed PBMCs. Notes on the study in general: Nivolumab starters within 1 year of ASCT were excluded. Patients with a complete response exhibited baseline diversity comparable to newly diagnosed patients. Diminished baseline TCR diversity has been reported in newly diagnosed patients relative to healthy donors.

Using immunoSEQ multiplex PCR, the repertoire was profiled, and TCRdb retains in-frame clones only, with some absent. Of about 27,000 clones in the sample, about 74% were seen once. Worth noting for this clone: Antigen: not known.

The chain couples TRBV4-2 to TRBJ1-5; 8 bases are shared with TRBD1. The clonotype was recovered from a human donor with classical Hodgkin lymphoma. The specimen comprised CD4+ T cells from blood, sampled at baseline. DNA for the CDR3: TGTGCCAGCAGCCAGAGGTGGCAGGGGGCCCAGCCCCAGCATTTT. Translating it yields CASSQRWQGAQPQHF.